The 27 T cell receptor beta chains in this list originate from one sample, sequenced in a study of blood T cell repertoires in COVID-19. TCRdb's copy holds only in-frame clones and misses some; the assay was immunoSEQ multiplex PCR. This sample has approximately 150,000 clones, with approximately 86% found just once. The sequencing sample was made of peripheral blood. These TCRs come from a man aged 65 to 85 with acute or convalescent COVID-19.

A single count supports this clone. This chain connects TRBV3-1 (or the pseudogene TRBV3-2) to TRBJ1-2, with 7 positions matching TRBD1. The CDR3 has 13 residues. Germline lookup yields CDR1 LGHDT and CDR2 YNNKEL (reference sequence). Trimming removed 4 bases from V and 4 bases from J; junction bases left unmatched: 3. The CDR3 loop is CASSPGQTYGYTF. The CDR3, as DNA: TGTGCCAGCAGCCCGGGACAGACCTATGGCTACACCTTC.

The chain combines TRBV19 with TRBJ2-2; the match to TRBD2 covers 14 bases. The CDR3 has 16 residues. Germline values: CDR1 LNHDA, CDR2 SQIVND (reference sequence). The J segment lost 4 bases and the V segment lost 5 bases, leaving 3 bases of the junction unmatched. In DNA, the CDR3 is TGTGCCAGTAGTCGACTAGCGGGAGGGGGCACCGGGGAGCTGTTTTTT. Translating it yields CASSRLAGGGTGELFF.

CDR3 nucleotide sequence: TGTGCCAGCAGCTTAGAGGGGGGGGCAGGGGACAATGAGCAGTTCTTC. Translation: CASSLEGGAGDNEQFF. The chain has TRBV7-8 and TRBJ2-1; possible D gene TRBD2, 7 bases. Trimming removed 1 base from V and 5 bases from J, with 15 bases in between. This CDR3 has 16 residues. Germline-derived CDR1 and CDR2 are SGHVS and FQNEAQ.

V gene TRBV6-2 or TRBV6-3 combines with J gene TRBJ2-1; 7 positions agree with TRBD2. Germline trimming cut 2 bases from V and 2 bases from J; bases unmatched to any gene: 6. The CDR3 runs 16 residues. Germline V CDR1 and CDR2: MNHEY, SVGEGT. CDR3 in amino acids: CASSYPGTTPYNEQFF. The CDR3, as DNA: TGTGCCAGCAGTTACCCCGGGACTACCCCCTACAATGAGCAGTTCTTC.

The V call is TRBV28, the J call TRBJ1-1; D is ambiguous. V gave up 6 bases and J gave up 0 bases, with 5 bases separating them. The CDR3 sequence is 12 residues long. Germline CDR1 and CDR2: MDHEN and SYDVKM. The CDR3 DNA sequence: TGTGCCAGCAGCCAGGTGAACACTGAAGCTTTCTTT. The encoded protein is CASSQVNTEAFF.

The gene calls are TRBV19 and TRBJ2-1; 11 bases are a match to TRBD2. Germline CDR1 LNHDA, CDR2 SQIVND (reference sequence). V shed 4 bases and J 6 bases; nucleotides not matched to a gene: 11. CDR3 length: 17 amino acids. CDR3 DNA sequence: TGTGCCAGTAGTACTGGGACGACTAGCGGGAAAGGCAATGAGCAGTTCTTC. It is translated as CASSTGTTSGKGNEQFF.

The chain employs TRBV5-5 and TRBJ2-1, with D perhaps matching TRBD2 (6 bases). V was trimmed by 4 bases and J by 6 bases, leaving 20 bases between them. This CDR3 spans 16 amino acids. Germline CDR1 SGHKS, CDR2 YYEKEE (reference sequence). The CDR3 bases are TGTGCCAGCAGCGCGGGACCAGCGACCGCCGGCAATGAGCAGTTCTTC. It yields the protein CASSAGPATAGNEQFF.

The rearrangement joins TRBV11-2 to TRBJ1-3; possible D gene TRBD1, 5 bases. CDR1 is SGHAT, CDR2 FQNNGV, per germline. V lost 3 bases, J lost 2 bases, and 8 bases lay in between. CDR3 length: 14 amino acids. The CDR3 reads CASSFGGAGNTIYF. In DNA form, the CDR3 reads TGTGCCAGCAGCTTTGGAGGGGCTGGAAACACCATATATTTT.

The rearrangement joins TRBV7-6 to TRBJ2-7; possibly TRBD1 for D (5 bases). The CDR3 length is 15 residues. Germline values: CDR1 SGHVS, CDR2 FNYEAQ. Trimming removed 1 base at V and 4 bases at J, with 14 bases between. CDR3 nucleotides: TGTGCCAGCAGCTTAGTATCGGGCGCAGGGTACGAGCAGTACTTC. Its protein product is CASSLVSGAGYEQYF.

J is TRBJ2-5 and V is TRBV18; the D gene is possibly TRBD1 (5 bases). The CDR3 totals 15 residues. V was shortened by 3 bases and J by 3 bases, with 14 bases between the two germline ends. Germline V gives CDR1 KGHSH, CDR2 LQKENI. In DNA form, the CDR3 reads TGTGCCAGCTCACCCCTCAGGGCTCCTAAAGAGACCCAGTACTTC. It translates to CASSPLRAPKETQYF.

The J gene is TRBJ2-5, the V gene TRBV5-1; a weak D match, TRBD2 (5 bases). This CDR3 has 15 amino acids. Trimming left V 2 bases short and J 2 bases short, with 13 bases between. The V gene's germline CDR1 is SGHRS and CDR2 YFSETQ. The CDR3 nucleotides are TGCGCCAGCAGCTTAAGAGGGAGAAGGCAAGAGACCCAGTACTTC. It yields the protein CASSLRGRRQETQYF.

The rearrangement links TRBV5-6 to TRBJ1-5; D unresolved. Between the trimmed V and J ends, which lost 0 bases and 6 bases, there was a span of 7 bases. Germline CDR1 and CDR2: SGHDT and YYEEEE. The CDR3 has 13 amino acids. The CDR3 DNA reads as TGTGCCAGCAGCTTGGGTGGGCTTCAGCCCCAGCATTTT. The encoded protein is CASSLGGLQPQHF. Full variable domain (outside the CDR3, taken from reference TRBV5-6 and TRBJ1-5): DAGVTQSPTHLIKTRGQQVTLRCSPKSGHDTVSWYQQALGQGPQFIFQYYEEEERQRGNFPDRFSGHQFPNYSSELNVNALLLGDSALYLCASSLGGLQPQHFGDGTRLSIL.

V gene TRBV6-6 combines with J gene TRBJ2-2, with 11 bases matching TRBD1. V was pared by 6 bases and J by 6 bases, with 6 bases of the junction left unmatched. CDR1 MNHNY and CDR2 SVGAGI come from the germline V gene (reference sequence). The CDR3 has 15 residues. CDR3 sequence (DNA): TGTGCCAGCAGCTCCGGGACAGGGGGACCCGGGGAGCTGTTTTTT. Encoded protein: CASSSGTGGPGELFF.

The chain uses TRBV7-2 and TRBJ2-4; 9 bases map to TRBD2. Germline lookup yields CDR1 SGHTA and CDR2 FQGNSA. The ends lost 1 base at V and 0 bases at J; junction bases unmatched: 4. The CDR3 extends over 17 amino acids. CDR3 region: CASSLGLAGLAKNIQYF. The CDR3 DNA sequence: TGTGCCAGCAGCTTAGGCCTAGCGGGGTTAGCCAAAAACATTCAGTACTTC. Using reference TRBV7-2 and TRBJ2-4 for the parts outside the CDR3, the full variable domain is GAGVSQSPSNKVTEKGKDVELRCDPISGHTALYWYRQSLGQGLEFLIYFQGNSAPDKSGLPSDRFSAERTGGSVSTLTIQRTQQEDSAVYLCASSLGLAGLAKNIQYFGAGTRLSVL.

In its sample, this clone was seen a few times. The genes are TRBV6-5 and TRBJ1-1, with 11 bases lining up with TRBD1. Germline lookup yields CDR1 MNHEY and CDR2 SVGAGI. The V gene end was trimmed by 5 bases and the J gene end by 11 bases; junction bases not matched to a gene: 7. The CDR3 spans 13 residues. This CDR3 reads CASSPDRGRMAFF. The CDR3, as DNA: TGTGCCAGCAGTCCGGACAGGGGGCGAATGGCTTTCTTT.

V gene TRBV28 combines with J gene TRBJ1-1; 7 nucleotides match TRBD1. This CDR3 has 15 amino acids. V lost 5 bases and J lost 3; bases outside the gene matches: 9. In germline, CDR1 is MDHEN, CDR2 SYDVKM. CDR3 in amino acids: CASSPRNRGYTEAFF. CDR3 sequence (DNA): TGTGCCAGCAGTCCCCGGAACAGGGGATACACTGAAGCTTTCTTT.

This clone was seen more than once but under ten times. The V gene is TRBV5-1, the J gene TRBJ2-7; D is possibly TRBD2 (6 bases). Trimming left V 4 bases short and J 0 bases short, with 20 bases between. Germline V lookup: CDR1 SGHRS, CDR2 YFSETQ. This CDR3 region has 17 residues. The CDR3 DNA is TGCGCCAGCAGCCGACTTGGGGATAGCGGAAGCTCCTACGAGCAGTACTTC. Translation gives CASSRLGDSGSSYEQYF.

The V call is TRBV4-2, the J call TRBJ2-7; a possible D gene is TRBD2 (6 bases). Trimming took 1 base from V and 4 from J, leaving 8 bases between them. Germline values: CDR1 LGHNA, CDR2 YNFKEQ. The CDR3 covers 13 residues. The CDR3 DNA is TGTGCCAGCAGCCAAGCGGGAGCATACGAGCAGTACTTC. It is translated as CASSQAGAYEQYF.

The J gene is TRBJ2-1, the V gene TRBV5-4; 10 bases map to TRBD2. CDR3 size: 16 residues. Germline CDR1 SGHNT, CDR2 YYREEE (reference sequence). The J segment lost 0 bases and the V segment lost 4 bases, leaving 4 bases of the junction unmatched. The CDR3 DNA is TGTGCCAGCAGCGGGAGGACTAGCGGCTCCTACAATGAGCAGTTCTTC. Amino acid sequence: CASSGRTSGSYNEQFF.

The rearrangement uses TRBV28 and TRBJ1-5; 8 bases are a match to TRBD1. Germline V lookup: CDR1 MDHEN, CDR2 SYDVKM. The CDR3 runs 17 residues. The V and J ends lost 5 bases and 0 bases, in that order; junction bases with no gene match: 9. CDR3 in DNA: TGTGCCAGCAGTCTCCGTGTGACAGGGGATAGCAATCAGCCCCAGCATTTT. Residues: CASSLRVTGDSNQPQHF. The variable domain in full, with the rest retrieved from reference TRBV28 and TRBJ1-5, is DVKVTQSSRYLVKRTGEKVFLECVQDMDHENMFWYRQDPGLGLRLIYFSYDVKMKEKGDIPEGYSVSREKKERFSLILESASTNQTSMYLCASSLRVTGDSNQPQHFGDGTRLSIL.

The chain uses TRBV5-1 and TRBJ2-7, with 7 bases that match TRBD1. The CDR3 spans 13 residues. The germline gives CDR1 SGHRS, CDR2 YFSETQ. J gave up 3 bases and V 1 base, and 1 base lay outside the gene matches. CDR3 residues: CASSLTGDYEQYF. The CDR3 coding sequence is TGCGCCAGCAGCTTGACAGGGGACTACGAGCAGTACTTC.

To note about this clone: Other DNA sequences of this sample code for an identical CDR3. The J gene is TRBJ1-1, the V gene TRBV28; 9 positions match TRBD1. The CDR3 contains 13 residues. Germline V gene sequence: CDR1 MDHEN, CDR2 SYDVKM. V was clipped by 3 bases and J by 6 bases; unmatched bases: 2. The CDR3 region is CASSFGDRAEAFF. The CDR3 DNA sequence: TGTGCCAGCAGTTTCGGGGACAGGGCTGAAGCTTTCTTT.

This clone was seen only a few times. The rearrangement links TRBV15 to TRBJ2-5, with 9 bases lining up with TRBD1. Germline V gene data show CDR1 as LNHNV and CDR2 as YYDKDF (reference sequence). This CDR3 is 16 amino acids long. J gave up 5 bases and V 0 bases, and 7 bases lay outside the gene matches. CDR3 in amino acids: CATSREETGGRETQYF. DNA of the CDR3: TGTGCCACCAGCAGAGAGGAGACAGGGGGGCGCGAGACCCAGTACTTC. Filled out from reference TRBV15 and TRBJ2-5, the complete variable domain reads DAMVIQNPRYQVTQFGKPVTLSCSQTLNHNVMYWYQQKSSQAPKLLFHYYDKDFNNEADTPDNFQSRRPNTSFCFLDIRSPGLGDTAMYLCATSREETGGRETQYFGPGTRLLVL.

The chain joins TRBV28 to TRBJ1-4; perhaps TRBD1 as D (6 bases). In germline, CDR1 is MDHEN, CDR2 SYDVKM. This CDR3 has 14 amino acids. V gave up 4 bases and J gave up 5 bases, with 11 bases separating them. CDR3 coding DNA: TGTGCCAGCAGTTCGACAGGTGTGAATGAAAAACTGTTTTTT. It is translated as CASSSTGVNEKLFF.

CDR3 region: CASSPGRPSSYNEQFF. As DNA, the CDR3 is TGTGCCAGCTCACCAGGTCGACCTAGCTCCTACAATGAGCAGTTCTTC. This chain links TRBV18 with TRBJ2-1; no reliable D call. With 2 bases removed from V and 0 bases from J, the gap between germline ends came to 11 bases. Germline assignment: CDR1 KGHSH and CDR2 LQKENI. The CDR3 is made up of 16 amino acids.

The J gene is TRBJ2-7, the V gene TRBV5-1; maybe TRBD1 (7 bases). The germline V gene has CDR1 SGHRS and CDR2 YFSETQ. The CDR3 length is 15 residues. The V and J ends lost 4 bases and 6 bases respectively, with 20 bases between them. CDR3 loop: CASSPLASQGGEQYF. The DNA of the CDR3 is TGCGCCAGCAGCCCCCTTGCCTCCCAGGGGGGCGAGCAGTACTTC.

This chain joins TRBV7-8 and TRBJ2-2; 8 bases align to TRBD2. This CDR3 spans 16 amino acids. The trim removed 1 base at V and 5 bases at J, leaving 6 bases unmatched. Germline V CDR1 and CDR2: SGHVS, FQNEAQ. CDR3 coding DNA: TGTGCCAGCAGCTTAGGAAGCGGGAGAGGGACCGGGGAGCTGTTTTTT. This codes for CASSLGSGRGTGELFF.